A selection of T cell receptor beta chains follows, all from one sample in a study of T cell changes during pregnancy in multiple sclerosis. Generated by immunoSEQ multiplex PCR, the TCRdb table keeps only in-frame clones and is missing some. The table lists about 75,000 clones, 94% of them singletons. Sequences were derived from CD4+ T cells from peripheral blood mononuclear cells, sampled after pregnancy. The receptors here all came from a female donor with multiple sclerosis, enrolled in a pregnancy study. Each CDR3 is given with its conserved first and last residue. The D gene is left open where the match is weak. Not all rows give a size; the values are once, few, many and, for expanded clones, a class.

>NA|TRBJ2-3|NA|TRBV28
CASRETTDTQYF
TGTGCCAGCAGGGAGACCACAGATACGCAGTATTTT
>NA|TRBJ1-4|NA|TRBV5-1
CASSQGLTNEKLFF
TGCGCCAGCAGCCAGGGCTTAACTAATGAAAAACTGTTTTTT
>NA|TRBJ2-3|TRBD1|TRBV5-4
CASSAGTGAPDTQYF
TGTGCCAGCAGCGCCGGGACAGGGGCGCCAGATACGCAGTATTTT
>NA|TRBJ1-1|TRBD1|TRBV6-5
CASSSYRGLNTEAFF
TGTGCCAGCAGTTCATACAGGGGATTGAACACTGAAGCTTTCTTT
>NA|TRBJ2-7|TRBD1|TRBV7-9
CASSFPGGISGNEQYF
TGTGCCAGCAGCTTCCCAGGGGGAATTAGTGGAAACGAGCAGTACTTC
>NA|TRBJ2-1|TRBD2|TRBV5-6
CASSTGTSVNEQFF
TGTGCCAGCAGCACCGGGACTAGCGTCAATGAGCAGTTCTTC
>few|TRBJ1-5|TRBD1|TRBV28
CASSRTGQHQPQHF
TGTGCCAGCAGTCGGACAGGTCAGCATCAGCCCCAGCATTTT
>NA|TRBJ2-7|NA|TRBV6-5
CASSGRVPYEQYF
TGTGCCAGCAGTGGTCGGGTCCCCTACGAGCAGTACTTC
>NA|TRBJ2-7|TRBD1|TRBV4-1
CASSPSGQAYEQYF
TGCGCCAGCAGCCCGTCCGGACAGGCCTACGAGCAGTACTTC
>NA|TRBJ2-2|NA|TRBV10-3
CAISWTGELFF
TGTGCCATCAGTTGGACAGGGGAGCTGTTTTTT
>NA|TRBJ1-1|NA|TRBV18
CASSVWQGNTEAFF
TGTGCCAGCTCAGTCTGGCAGGGGAACACTGAAGCTTTCTTT
>NA|TRBJ2-5|NA|TRBV7-2
CASSLASNSGQETQYF
TGTGCCAGCAGCTTAGCCTCTAATAGCGGCCAAGAGACCCAGTACTTC
>NA|TRBJ2-3|TRBD2|TRBV11-3
CASSLGRGDSTQYF
TGTGCCAGCAGCCTCGGGAGGGGGGACTCTACGCAGTATTTT
>NA|TRBJ2-2|NA|TRBV21-1
CASSESGTGELFF
TGTGCCAGCAGCGAATCGGGCACCGGGGAGCTGTTTTTT
>NA|TRBJ2-6|TRBD1|TRBV10-3
CAISTGTGHSGANVLTF
TGTGCCATCAGTACCGGGACAGGTCATTCTGGGGCCAACGTCCTGACTTTC
>NA|TRBJ1-4|NA|TRBV4-3
CASSHQTDEKLFF
TGCGCCAGCAGCCATCAAACAGATGAAAAACTGTTTTTT
>NA|TRBJ1-5|NA|TRBV19
CASSMGGRQPQHF
TGTGCCAGTAGTATGGGGGGGCGTCAGCCCCAGCATTTT
>NA|TRBJ2-3|TRBD2|TRBV5-1
CASSLLGLAGATSTDTQYF
TGCGCCAGCAGCTTGTTGGGACTAGCGGGAGCCACTAGCACAGATACGCAGTATTTT
>NA|TRBJ2-7|TRBD2|TRBV15
CATSRLAGGPAAEQYF
TGTGCCACCAGCAGACTAGCGGGAGGGCCTGCGGCCGAGCAGTACTTC
>NA|TRBJ2-1|TRBD1|TRBV27
CASSSGGQGNNEQFF
TGTGCCAGCAGTTCAGGGGGACAGGGGAACAATGAGCAGTTCTTC
>NA|TRBJ2-7|NA|TRBV4-2
CASSQDRSRDLDAYEQYF
TGTGCCAGCAGCCAAGATCGTTCAAGGGACTTAGACGCCTACGAGCAGTACTTC
>NA|TRBJ2-7|TRBD1|TRBV6-5
CASRTRDSTYEQYF
TGTGCCAGCAGGACCCGGGACAGCACCTACGAGCAGTACTTC
>NA|TRBJ1-1|NA|TRBV7-9
CASSKIPPQLGTEAFF
TGTGCCAGCAGCAAAATCCCCCCACAGTTGGGCACTGAAGCTTTCTTT
>NA|TRBJ1-1|TRBD1|TRBV28
CASITIRGVNTEAFF
TGTGCCAGCATTACCATCAGGGGGGTGAACACTGAAGCTTTCTTT
>NA|TRBJ2-7|TRBD1|TRBV6-6
CASSYSGQVYEQYF
TGTGCCAGCAGTTACTCGGGACAGGTCTACGAGCAGTACTTC
>NA|TRBJ1-5|TRBD1|TRBV5-4
CASSSTGDANQPQHF
TGTGCCAGCAGCTCAACAGGGGACGCCAATCAGCCCCAGCATTTT
>NA|TRBJ2-1|NA|TRBV15
CATSPRTEYNEQFF
TGTGCCACCAGCCCCCGGACAGAGTACAATGAGCAGTTCTTC
>NA|TRBJ2-4|TRBD1|TRBV30
CAWSVGQGARNIQYF
TGTGCCTGGAGCGTCGGACAGGGGGCGAGGAACATTCAGTACTTC
>once|TRBJ2-3|TRBD2|TRBV5-1
CASSSGLAGGGASTDTQYF
TGCGCCAGCAGCTCGGGACTAGCGGGAGGTGGGGCTAGCACAGATACGCAGTATTTT
>NA|TRBJ2-7|TRBD1|TRBV7-9
CASSLAGTGGIGYEQYF
TGTGCCAGCAGCTTAGCCGGGACAGGGGGCATAGGCTACGAGCAGTACTTC
>NA|TRBJ2-2|TRBD2|TRBV7-9
CASSQTSGRSPGELFF
TGTGCCAGCAGCCAAACCAGCGGGAGGTCTCCCGGGGAGCTGTTTTTT
>NA|TRBJ2-7|NA|TRBV30
CAWSVQGNYEQYF
TGTGCCTGGAGTGTACAGGGAAACTACGAGCAGTACTTC
>NA|TRBJ2-3|NA|TRBV10-3
CAIKAQGYATDTQYF
TGTGCCATCAAGGCACAGGGTTACGCCACAGATACGCAGTATTTT
>NA|TRBJ2-5|TRBD2|TRBV15
CATSRDRAGAHRQTQYF
TGTGCCACCAGCAGAGATCGGGCGGGAGCCCACCGCCAGACCCAGTACTTC
>few|TRBJ2-7|NA|TRBV5-1
CASSFRPGAYEQYF
TGCGCCAGCAGTTTTCGGCCGGGGGCCTACGAGCAGTACTTC
>few|TRBJ2-2|TRBD1|TRBV29-1
CSVRTGIGELFF
TGCAGCGTCAGGACAGGGATCGGGGAGCTGTTTTTT
>NA|TRBJ2-3|NA|TRBV5-1
CASRSADTQYF
TGCGCCAGCAGGAGTGCAGATACGCAGTATTTT
>NA|TRBJ2-5|TRBD1|TRBV4-1
CASSQRGGREQYF
TGCGCCAGCAGCCAGCGAGGGGGCAGAGAGCAGTACTTC
>NA|TRBJ2-2|NA|TRBV2
CASTRQAATGELFF
TGTGCCAGCACTCGACAGGCGGCCACCGGGGAGCTGTTTTTT
>NA|TRBJ2-7|TRBD2|TRBV11-1
CASSFTSGIQYF
TGTGCCAGCAGCTTTACTAGCGGTATTCAGTACTTC
>NA|TRBJ2-7|NA|TRBV5-1
CASSLRSSYEQYF
TGCGCCAGCAGCTTAAGGAGCTCCTACGAGCAGTACTTC
>NA|TRBJ1-5|NA|TRBV4-2
CASSQVGGDQPQHF
TGTGCCAGCAGCCAAGTGGGGGGAGATCAGCCCCAGCATTTT
>NA|TRBJ1-4|TRBD1|TRBV28
CASRTGQSYEKLFF
TGTGCCAGCAGGACGGGACAGAGCTATGAAAAACTGTTTTTT
>NA|TRBJ2-1|NA|TRBV30
CAWSGRGLFNEQFF
TGTGCCTGGAGTGGTAGGGGTTTGTTCAATGAGCAGTTCTTC
>NA|TRBJ2-7|TRBD2|TRBV7-6
CASSRTSGSYEQYF
TGTGCCAGCAGCCGTACTAGCGGGAGCTACGAGCAGTACTTC
>NA|TRBJ1-1|NA|TRBV6-1
CASSPSAGRSTAFF
TGTGCCAGCTCCCCATCTGCGGGGCGATCTACAGCTTTCTTT
>NA|TRBJ2-1|TRBD2|TRBV19
CASSIAGGVNEQFF
TGTGCCAGTAGTATAGCGGGAGGAGTGAATGAGCAGTTCTTC
>NA|TRBJ1-1|NA|TRBV7-9
CASSSPGGLNTEAFF
TGTGCCAGCAGCTCCCCGGGGGGACTGAACACTGAAGCTTTCTTT
>NA|TRBJ1-5|NA|TRBV6-1
CASSSHSMPLPQHF
TGTGCCAGCAGTTCCCATTCCATGCCTCTACCCCAGCATTTT
>NA|TRBJ2-5|TRBD1|TRBV5-1
CASSQTGIQETQYF
TGCGCCAGCAGCCAGACAGGGATCCAAGAGACCCAGTACTTC
>NA|TRBJ2-1|TRBD2|TRBV6-1
CASSDLLRRTSGTYNEQFF
TGTGCCAGCAGTGATCTTCTTCGTAGGACTAGCGGGACCTACAATGAGCAGTTCTTC
>NA|TRBJ1-1|TRBD1|TRBV6-1
CASSDWAVSVWTGNTEAFF
TGTGCCAGCAGTGATTGGGCCGTCTCCGTGTGGACAGGGAACACTGAAGCTTTCTTT
>NA|TRBJ2-7|TRBD2|TRBV25-1
CASSPVTTGASGRYEQYF
TGTGCCAGCAGCCCAGTTACCACCGGGGCTAGCGGGAGGTACGAGCAGTACTTC
>NA|TRBJ2-7|TRBD2|TRBV27
CASSTKLAEAYEQYF
TGTGCCAGCAGTACAAAACTAGCGGAGGCCTACGAGCAGTACTTC
>NA|TRBJ1-1|NA|TRBV4-2
CASSPRGGGQGDTEAFF
TGTGCCAGCTCACCAAGGGGAGGGGGGCAGGGAGACACTGAAGCTTTCTTT
>NA|TRBJ2-3|TRBD2|TRBV4-2
CASSQGLAGSTDTQYF
TGTGCCAGCAGCCAAGGACTAGCGGGATCCACAGATACGCAGTATTTT
>NA|TRBJ1-5|NA|TRBV7-9
CASSLASSNQPQHF
TGTGCCAGCAGCTTAGCCAGTAGCAATCAGCCCCAGCATTTT